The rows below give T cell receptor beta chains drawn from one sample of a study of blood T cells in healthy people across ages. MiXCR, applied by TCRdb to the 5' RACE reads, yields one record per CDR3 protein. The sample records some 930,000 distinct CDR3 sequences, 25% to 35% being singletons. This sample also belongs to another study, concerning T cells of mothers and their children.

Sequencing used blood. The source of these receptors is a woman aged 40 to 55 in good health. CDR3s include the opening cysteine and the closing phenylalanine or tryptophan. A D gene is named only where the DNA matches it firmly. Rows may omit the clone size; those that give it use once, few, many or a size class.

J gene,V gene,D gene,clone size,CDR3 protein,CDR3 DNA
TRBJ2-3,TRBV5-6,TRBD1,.,CATKDQLSGQGLTDTQYF,TGTGCCACCAAGGACCAATTATCGGGACAGGGTCTCACAGATACGCAGTATTTT
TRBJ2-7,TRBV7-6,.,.,CASSLGGKSTEQYF,TGTGCCAGCAGCTTAGGAGGGAAAAGCACCGAGCAGTACTTC
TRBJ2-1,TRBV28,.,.,CAAVGTPTYEQFF,TGTGCCGCGGTCGGAACACCAACCTACGAGCAGTTCTTC
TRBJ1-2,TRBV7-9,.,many,CASTKMGRGNGYTF,TGTGCCAGCACCAAAATGGGGCGCGGAAATGGCTACACCTTC
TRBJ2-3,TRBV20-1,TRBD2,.,CSARDRWASGGDTQYF,TGCAGTGCTAGAGATCGGTGGGCTAGCGGGGGAGATACGCAGTATTTT
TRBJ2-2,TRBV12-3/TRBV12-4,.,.,CASSNRELGGELFF,TGTGCCAGCAGTAACAGGGAGTTGGGCGGGGAGCTGTTTTTT
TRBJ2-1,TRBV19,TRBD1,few,CASSISGTGGSEQFF,TGTGCCAGTAGTATTAGCGGGACAGGGGGTTCTGAGCAGTTCTTC
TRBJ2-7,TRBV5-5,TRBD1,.,CASSYTGQGSYEQYF,TGTGCCAGCAGCTATACGGGACAGGGGAGTTACGAGCAGTACTTC
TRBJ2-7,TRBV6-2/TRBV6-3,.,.,CATAGKISYEQYF,TGTGCCACCGCGGGAAAGATATCCTACGAGCAGTACTTC
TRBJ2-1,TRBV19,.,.,CASSPSRRGGNEQFF,TGTGCCAGTAGTCCCTCGAGGAGGGGTGGCAATGAGCAGTTCTTC
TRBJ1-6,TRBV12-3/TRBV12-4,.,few,CASSSRLNSPLHF,TGTGCCAGCAGTTCCCGACTGAATTCACCCCTCCACTTT
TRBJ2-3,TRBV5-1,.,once,CASSRPGYSSTDTQYF,TGCGCCAGCAGCCGGCCGGGCTATTCTAGCACAGATACGCAGTATTTT
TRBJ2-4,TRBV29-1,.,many,CSALAAEQYF,TGCAGCGCCTTGGCTGCTGAGCAGTACTTC
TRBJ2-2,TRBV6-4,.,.,CASGEFTGPGELFF,TGTGCCAGCGGTGAATTTACAGGGCCCGGGGAGCTGTTTTTT
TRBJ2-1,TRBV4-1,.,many,CASSQRMGLTYNEQFF,TGCGCCAGCAGCCAGAGAATGGGGCTGACATACAATGAGCAGTTCTTC
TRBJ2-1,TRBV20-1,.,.,CSGMSGHPSYNEQFF,TGCAGTGGCATGTCCGGCCACCCCTCCTACAATGAGCAGTTCTTC
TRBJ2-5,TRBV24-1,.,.,CAASETGTLQETQYF,TGTGCCGCCAGTGAAACAGGGACACTCCAAGAGACCCAATACTTC
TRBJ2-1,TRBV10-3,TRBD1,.,CATSELQGTDEQFF,TGTGCCACCAGTGAGTTACAGGGGACGGATGAGCAGTTCTTC
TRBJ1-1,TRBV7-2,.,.,CASGHPGGTVRLNTEAFF,TGTGCCAGCGGCCACCCCGGGGGTACAGTCCGATTGAACACTGAAGCTTTCTTT
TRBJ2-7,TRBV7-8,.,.,CASSLAGRGAEQYF,TGTGCCAGCAGCTTAGCGGGCAGGGGGGCCGAGCAGTACTTC
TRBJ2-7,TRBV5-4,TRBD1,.,CASSRQGPRRFLDEQYF,TGTGCCAGCAGCCGACAGGGTCCTCGGAGGTTTCTAGACGAGCAGTACTTC
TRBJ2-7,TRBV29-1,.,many,CSVKGLGNSYEQYF,TGCAGCGTTAAAGGGCTTGGCAACTCCTACGAGCAGTACTTC
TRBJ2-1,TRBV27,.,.,CASSPQTRGNFIYNEQFF,TGTGCCAGCAGTCCCCAAACTAGAGGGAACTTCATTTACAATGAGCAGTTCTTC
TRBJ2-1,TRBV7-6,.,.,CANRRTFSSYNEQFF,TGTGCCAACAGGCGGACTTTCAGCTCCTACAATGAGCAGTTCTTC
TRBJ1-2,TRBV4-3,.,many,CASSQESGSINYGYTF,TGCGCCAGCAGCCAAGAAAGTGGCAGTATCAACTATGGCTACACCTTC
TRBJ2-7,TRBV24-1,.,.,CATSDSIGSGEQYF,TGTGCCACCAGTGATTCGATAGGCTCGGGCGAGCAGTACTTC
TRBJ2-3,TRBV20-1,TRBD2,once,CSAATSGGSTDTQYF,TGCAGTGCGGCGACTAGCGGGGGGAGCACAGATACGCAGTATTTT
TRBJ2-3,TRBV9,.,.,CASSWGGGADTQYF,TGTGCCAGCAGCTGGGGGGGGGGCGCAGATACGCAGTATTTT
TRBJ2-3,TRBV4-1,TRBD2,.,CASSQEASGGAKDTQYF,TGCGCCAGCAGCCAAGAGGCAAGCGGGGGGGCAAAAGATACGCAGTATTTT
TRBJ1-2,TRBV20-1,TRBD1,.,CSATGGWGYTF,TGCAGTGCTACAGGGGGCTGGGGCTACACCTTC
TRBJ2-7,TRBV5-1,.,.,CASSLGITGNYEQYF,TGCGCCAGCAGCTTGGGAATCACAGGGAACTACGAGCAGTACTTC
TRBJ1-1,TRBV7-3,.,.,CASSLTGGVENTEAFF,TGTGCCAGCAGCTTAACCGGGGGGGTAGAGAACACTGAAGCTTTCTTT
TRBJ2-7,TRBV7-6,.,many,CASSSGDYEQYF,TGTGCCAGCAGCTCTGGGGACTACGAGCAGTACTTC
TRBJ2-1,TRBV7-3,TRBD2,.,CASSLRGTSGRIISYNEQFF,TGTGCCAGCAGCTTACGCGGGACTAGCGGGAGGATTATCTCCTACAATGAGCAGTTCTTC
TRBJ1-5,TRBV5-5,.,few,CASSLGGGIGNQPQHF,TGTGCCAGCAGCTTGGGTGGGGGGATTGGCAATCAGCCCCAGCATTTT
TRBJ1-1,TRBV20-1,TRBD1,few,CSATRPTGVTEAFF,TGCAGTGCCACCAGACCTACAGGGGTCACTGAAGCTTTCTTT
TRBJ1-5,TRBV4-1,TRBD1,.,CACSQGQGIRQPQHF,TGCGCCTGCAGCCAAGGACAGGGGATTCGGCAGCCCCAGCATTTT
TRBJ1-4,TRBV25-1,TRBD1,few,CASSVQGYGKLFF,TGTGCCAGCAGTGTACAGGGGTACGGAAAACTGTTTTTT
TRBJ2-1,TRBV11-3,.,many,CASSLEGRRSSYNEQFF,TGTGCCAGCAGCTTAGAGGGACGCCGGAGCTCCTACAATGAGCAGTTCTTC
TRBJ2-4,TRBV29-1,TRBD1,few,CSVSLTGQGTKNIQYF,TGCAGCGTTTCACTCACGGGACAGGGGACCAAAAACATTCAGTACTTC
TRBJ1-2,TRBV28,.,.,CASRVDKNYGYTF,TGTGCCAGCAGAGTTGACAAGAACTATGGCTACACCTTC
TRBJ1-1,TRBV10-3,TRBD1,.,CAISDPTGENTEAFF,TGTGCCATCAGTGATCCGACAGGGGAGAACACTGAAGCTTTCTTT
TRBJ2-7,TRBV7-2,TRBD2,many,CASSWGRGGVEQYF,TGTGCCAGCAGCTGGGGGCGGGGGGGAGTCGAGCAGTACTTC
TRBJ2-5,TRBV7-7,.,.,CASSLAPTPYDEQYF,TGTGCTAGCAGCTTAGCCCCGACCCCCTACGATGAGCAGTACTTC